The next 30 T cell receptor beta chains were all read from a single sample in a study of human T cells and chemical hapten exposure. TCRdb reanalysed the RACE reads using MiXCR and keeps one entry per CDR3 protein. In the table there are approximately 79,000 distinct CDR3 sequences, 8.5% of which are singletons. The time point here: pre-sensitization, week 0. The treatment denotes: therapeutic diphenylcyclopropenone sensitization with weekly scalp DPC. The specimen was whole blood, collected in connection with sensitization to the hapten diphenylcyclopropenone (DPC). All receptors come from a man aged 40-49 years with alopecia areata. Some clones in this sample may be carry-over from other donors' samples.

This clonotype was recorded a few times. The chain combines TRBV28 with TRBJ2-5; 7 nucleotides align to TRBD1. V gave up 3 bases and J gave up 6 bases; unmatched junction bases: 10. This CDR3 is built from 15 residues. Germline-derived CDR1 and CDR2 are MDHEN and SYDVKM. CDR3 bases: TGTGCCAGCAGTTTCCCGTGGGACAGAGAGAAGACCCAGTACTTC. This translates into CASSFPWDREKTQYF.

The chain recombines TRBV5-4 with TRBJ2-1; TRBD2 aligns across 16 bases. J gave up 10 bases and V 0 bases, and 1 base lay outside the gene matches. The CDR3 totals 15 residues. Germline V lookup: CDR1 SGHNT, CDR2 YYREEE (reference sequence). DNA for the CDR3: TGTGCCAGCAGCTTGGCGGGACTAGCGGGGGGGGAGCAGTTCTTC. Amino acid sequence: CASSLAGLAGGEQFF.

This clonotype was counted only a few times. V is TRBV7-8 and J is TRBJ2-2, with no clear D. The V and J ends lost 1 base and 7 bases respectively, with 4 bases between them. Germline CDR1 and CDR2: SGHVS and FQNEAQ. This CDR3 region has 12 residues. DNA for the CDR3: TGTGCCAGCAGCTTAGGGGTCGGGGAGCTGTTTTTT. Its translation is CASSLGVGELFF. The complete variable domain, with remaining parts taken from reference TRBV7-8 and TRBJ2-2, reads GAGVSQSPRYKVAKRGQDVALRCDPISGHVSLFWYQQALGQGPEFLTYFQNEAQLDKSGLPSDRFFAERPEGSVSTLKIQRTQQEDSAVYLCASSLGVGELFFGEGSRLTVL.

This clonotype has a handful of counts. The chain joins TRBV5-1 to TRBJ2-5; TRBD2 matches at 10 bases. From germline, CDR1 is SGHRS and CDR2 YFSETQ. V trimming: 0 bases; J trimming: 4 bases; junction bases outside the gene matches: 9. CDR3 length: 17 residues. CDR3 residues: CASSLGLAGAEVETQYF. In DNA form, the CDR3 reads TGCGCCAGCAGCTTGGGGCTAGCGGGAGCTGAGGTAGAGACCCAGTACTTC.

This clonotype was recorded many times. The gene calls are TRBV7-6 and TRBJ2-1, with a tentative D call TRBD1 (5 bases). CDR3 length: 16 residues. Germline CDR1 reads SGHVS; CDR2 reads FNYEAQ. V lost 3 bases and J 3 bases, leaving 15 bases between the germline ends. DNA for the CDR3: TGTGCCAGCAGCTTGGGGCCCGGAACGGGCTACAATGAGCAGTTCTTC. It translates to CASSLGPGTGYNEQFF.

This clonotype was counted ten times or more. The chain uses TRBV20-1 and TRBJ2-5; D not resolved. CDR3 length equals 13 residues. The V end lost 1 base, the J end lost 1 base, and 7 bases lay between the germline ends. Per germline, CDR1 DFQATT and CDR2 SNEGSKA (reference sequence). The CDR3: CSARGGSQETQYF. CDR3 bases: TGCAGTGCTAGAGGGGGATCCCAAGAGACCCAGTACTTC.

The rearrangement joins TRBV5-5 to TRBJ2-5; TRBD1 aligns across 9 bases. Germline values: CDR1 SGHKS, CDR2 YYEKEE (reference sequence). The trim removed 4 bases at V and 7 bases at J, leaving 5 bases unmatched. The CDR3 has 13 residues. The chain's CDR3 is CASSPTGGRTQYF. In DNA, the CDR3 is TGTGCCAGCAGCCCGACAGGGGGGAGGACCCAGTACTTC.

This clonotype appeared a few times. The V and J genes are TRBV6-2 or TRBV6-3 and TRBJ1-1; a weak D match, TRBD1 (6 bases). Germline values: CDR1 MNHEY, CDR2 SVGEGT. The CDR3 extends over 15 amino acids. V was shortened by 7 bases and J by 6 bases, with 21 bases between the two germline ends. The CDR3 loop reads CASTLVDSLVAEAFF. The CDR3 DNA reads TGTGCCAGCACCCTCGTGGACAGTCTCGTCGCTGAAGCTTTCTTT.

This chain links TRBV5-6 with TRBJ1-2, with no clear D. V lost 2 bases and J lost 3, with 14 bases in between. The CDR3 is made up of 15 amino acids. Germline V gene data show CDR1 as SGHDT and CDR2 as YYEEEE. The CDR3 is CASSFGPRLDYGYTF. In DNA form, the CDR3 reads TGTGCCAGCAGCTTCGGTCCTCGGCTTGACTATGGCTACACCTTC.

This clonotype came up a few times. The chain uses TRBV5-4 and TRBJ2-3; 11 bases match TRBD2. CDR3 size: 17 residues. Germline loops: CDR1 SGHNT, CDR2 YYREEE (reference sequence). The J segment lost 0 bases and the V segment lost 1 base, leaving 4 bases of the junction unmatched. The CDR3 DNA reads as TGTGCCAGCAGCTTGTTGACTAGCGGGGCTAGCACAGATACGCAGTATTTT. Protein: CASSLLTSGASTDTQYF.

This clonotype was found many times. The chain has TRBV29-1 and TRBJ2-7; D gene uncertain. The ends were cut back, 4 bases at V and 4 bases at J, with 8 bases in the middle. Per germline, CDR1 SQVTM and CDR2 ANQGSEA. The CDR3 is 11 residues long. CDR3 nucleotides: TGCAGCGTTGTTCTGTCTTACGAGCAGTACTTC. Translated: CSVVLSYEQYF.

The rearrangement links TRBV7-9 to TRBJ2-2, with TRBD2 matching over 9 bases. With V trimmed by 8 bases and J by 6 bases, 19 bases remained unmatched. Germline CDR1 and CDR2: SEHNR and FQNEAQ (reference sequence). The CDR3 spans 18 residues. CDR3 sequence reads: CASDKPLSSGRPPGELFF. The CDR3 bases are TGTGCCAGCGACAAACCCCTCTCCAGCGGGAGGCCCCCCGGGGAGCTGTTTTTT.

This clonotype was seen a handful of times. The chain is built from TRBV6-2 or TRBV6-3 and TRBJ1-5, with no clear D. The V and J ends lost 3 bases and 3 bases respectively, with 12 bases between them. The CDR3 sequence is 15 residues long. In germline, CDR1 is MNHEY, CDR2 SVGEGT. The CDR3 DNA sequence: TGTGCCAGCAGTTATCACGAACGGCCCAATCAGCCCCAGCATTTT. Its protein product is CASSYHERPNQPQHF.

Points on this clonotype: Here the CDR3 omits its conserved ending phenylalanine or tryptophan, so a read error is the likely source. DNA of the CDR3: TGTGCCAGTAGGACCTCGGCGGGCTATGGCTACACCATC. This translates into CASRTSAGYGYTI. The V and J genes are TRBV19 and TRBJ1-2; no clear D gene. The CDR3 has 13 residues. The V end was cut by 6 bases, the J end by 4 bases, with 12 bases between. The germline gives CDR1 LNHDA, CDR2 SQIVND (reference sequence).

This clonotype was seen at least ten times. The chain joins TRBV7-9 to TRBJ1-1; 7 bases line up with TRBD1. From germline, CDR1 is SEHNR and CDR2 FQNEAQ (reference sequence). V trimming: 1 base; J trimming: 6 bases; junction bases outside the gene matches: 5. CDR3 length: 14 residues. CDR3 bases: TGTGCCAGCAGCTTAGGGGGACAGAGCGCTGAAGCTTTCTTT. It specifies CASSLGGQSAEAFF.

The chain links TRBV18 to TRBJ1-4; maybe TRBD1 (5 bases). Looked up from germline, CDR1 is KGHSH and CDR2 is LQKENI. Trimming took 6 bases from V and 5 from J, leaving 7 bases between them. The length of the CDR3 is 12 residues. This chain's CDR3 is CASSRGNEKLFF. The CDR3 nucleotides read TGTGCCAGCTCCCGGGGGAATGAAAAACTGTTTTTT. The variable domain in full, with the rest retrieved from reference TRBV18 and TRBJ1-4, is NAGVMQNPRHLVRRRGQEARLRCSPMKGHSHVYWYRQLPEEGLKFMVYLQKENIIDESGMPKERFSAEFPKEGPSILRIQQVVRGDSAAYFCASSRGNEKLFFGSGTQLSVL.

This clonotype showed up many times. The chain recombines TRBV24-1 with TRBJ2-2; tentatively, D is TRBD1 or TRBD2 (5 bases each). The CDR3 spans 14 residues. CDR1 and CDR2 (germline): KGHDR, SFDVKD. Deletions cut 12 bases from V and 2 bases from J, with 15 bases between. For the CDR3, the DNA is TGTGCCGCAGGCCGAGGGACCAACACCGGGGAGCTGTTTTTT. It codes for CAAGRGTNTGELFF.

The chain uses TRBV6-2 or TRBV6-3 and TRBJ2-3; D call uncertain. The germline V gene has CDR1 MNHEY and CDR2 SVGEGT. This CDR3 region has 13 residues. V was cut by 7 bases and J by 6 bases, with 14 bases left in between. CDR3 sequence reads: CASTNFIGDTQYF. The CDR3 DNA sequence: TGTGCCAGCACGAACTTCATAGGGGATACGCAGTATTTT.

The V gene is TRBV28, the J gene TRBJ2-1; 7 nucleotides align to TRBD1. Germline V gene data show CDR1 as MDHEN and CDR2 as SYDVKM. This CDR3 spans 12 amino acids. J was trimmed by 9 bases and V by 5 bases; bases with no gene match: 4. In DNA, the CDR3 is TGTGCCAGCAGTCCCCGACAGGGTGAGCAGTTCTTC. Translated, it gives CASSPRQGEQFF.

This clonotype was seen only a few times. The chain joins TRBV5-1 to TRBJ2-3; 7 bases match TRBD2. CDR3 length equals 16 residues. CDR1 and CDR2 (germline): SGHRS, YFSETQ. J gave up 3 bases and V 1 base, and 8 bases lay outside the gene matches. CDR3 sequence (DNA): TGCGCCAGCAGCTTGACGAACGGGAGGTTGACAGATACGCAGTATTTT. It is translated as CASSLTNGRLTDTQYF.

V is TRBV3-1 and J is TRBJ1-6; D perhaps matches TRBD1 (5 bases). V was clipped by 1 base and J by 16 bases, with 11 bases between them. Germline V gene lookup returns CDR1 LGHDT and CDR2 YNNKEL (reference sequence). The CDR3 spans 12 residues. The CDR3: CASSQGGGELHF. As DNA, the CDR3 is TGTGCCAGCAGCCAAGGGGGCGGGGAACTCCACTTT.

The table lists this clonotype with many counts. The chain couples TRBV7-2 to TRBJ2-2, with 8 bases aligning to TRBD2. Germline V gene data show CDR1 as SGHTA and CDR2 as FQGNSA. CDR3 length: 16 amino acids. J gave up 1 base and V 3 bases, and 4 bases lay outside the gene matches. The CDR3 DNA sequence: TGTGCCAGCAGCTTGTTGACTAGCGAGAACACCGGGGAGCTGTTTTTT. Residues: CASSLLTSENTGELFF.

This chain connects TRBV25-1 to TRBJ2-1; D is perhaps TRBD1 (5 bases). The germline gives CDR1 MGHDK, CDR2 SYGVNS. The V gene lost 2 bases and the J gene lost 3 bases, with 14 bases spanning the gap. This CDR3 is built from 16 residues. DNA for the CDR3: TGTGCCAGCAGTGAAGTCCGAGACAGCTACTACAATGAGCAGTTCTTC. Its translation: CASSEVRDSYYNEQFF.

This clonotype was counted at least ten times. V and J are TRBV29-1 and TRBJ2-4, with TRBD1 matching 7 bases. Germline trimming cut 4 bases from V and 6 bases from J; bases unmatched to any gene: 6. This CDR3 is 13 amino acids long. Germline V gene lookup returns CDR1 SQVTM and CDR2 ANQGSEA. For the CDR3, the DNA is TGCAGCGTTGTAGGGACAGCGACAAACATTCAGTACTTC. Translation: CSVVGTATNIQYF.

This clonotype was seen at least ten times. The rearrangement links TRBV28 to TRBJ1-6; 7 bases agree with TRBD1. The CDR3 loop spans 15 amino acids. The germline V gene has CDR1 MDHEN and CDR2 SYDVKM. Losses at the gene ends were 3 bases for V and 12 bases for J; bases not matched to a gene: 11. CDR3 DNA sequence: TGTGCCAGCAGTTTTCGACAGGGAATAACGTTACCCCTCCACTTT. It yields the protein CASSFRQGITLPLHF.

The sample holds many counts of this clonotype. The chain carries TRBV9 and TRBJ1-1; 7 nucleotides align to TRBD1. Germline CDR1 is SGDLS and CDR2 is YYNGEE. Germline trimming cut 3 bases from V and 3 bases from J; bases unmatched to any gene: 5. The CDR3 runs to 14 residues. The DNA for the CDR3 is TGTGCCAGCAGCGGAGGGGGCGCGGACACTGAAGCTTTCTTT. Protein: CASSGGGADTEAFF.

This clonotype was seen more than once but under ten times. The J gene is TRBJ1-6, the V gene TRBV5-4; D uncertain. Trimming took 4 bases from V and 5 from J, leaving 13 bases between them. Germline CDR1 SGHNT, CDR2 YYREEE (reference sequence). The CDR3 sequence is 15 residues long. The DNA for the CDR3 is TGTGCCAGCAGCCCTGGCGGGCAGAATAATTCACCCCTCCACTTT. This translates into CASSPGGQNNSPLHF.

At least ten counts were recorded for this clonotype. CDR3 bases: TGTGCCAGCAGTCCTTCAGCCAGCAATCAGCCCCAGCATTTT. Translation gives CASSPSASNQPQHF. This chain uses TRBV12-3 or TRBV12-4 with TRBJ1-5; no definite D call. Trimming pared 5 bases from V and 1 base from J, leaving 9 bases between. The CDR3 is 14 amino acids.

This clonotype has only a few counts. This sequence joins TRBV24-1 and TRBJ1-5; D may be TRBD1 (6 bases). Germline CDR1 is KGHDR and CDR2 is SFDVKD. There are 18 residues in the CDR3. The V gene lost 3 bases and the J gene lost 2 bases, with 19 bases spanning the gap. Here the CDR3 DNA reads TGTGCCACCAGTGATAGCAGACAGGCCAAGGGCGGCAATCAGCCCCAGCATTTT. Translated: CATSDSRQAKGGNQPQHF.

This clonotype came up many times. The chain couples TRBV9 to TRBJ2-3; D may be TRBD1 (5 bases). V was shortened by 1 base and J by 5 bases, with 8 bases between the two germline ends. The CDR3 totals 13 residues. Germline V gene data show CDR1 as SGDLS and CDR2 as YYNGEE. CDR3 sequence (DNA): TGTGCCAGCAGCGTACAGGGAAGAGATACGCAGTATTTT. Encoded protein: CASSVQGRDTQYF.